The TCR beta chain under discussion was sequenced for a study of T cell responses to AZD1222 COVID-19 vaccine. On this clone itself: What it binds is not known.

Sequencing was performed with immunoSEQ multiplex PCR; in TCRdb, only in-frame clones are kept and a portion is missing. Here the sample spans 130,000 to 150,000 clones, 70% to 90% being singletons. Study results and caveats: Spike-wide coverage was observed for vaccine-associated CD4 TCRs, with dominant responses at 160-218 and 743-854.

V lost 4 bases and J 1 base, leaving 7 bases between the germline ends. The CDR3 is 13 residues long. Germline V gives CDR1 MNHNY, CDR2 SVGAGI (reference sequence). The TCR comes from an adult who received the MenACWY meningococcal vaccine as a control. The starting material was peripheral blood, obtained 28 days after the second dose of the MenACWY control vaccine. This chain uses TRBV6-6 with TRBJ1-1; D is uncertain. CDR3: CASSWRENTEAFF. The DNA for the CDR3 is TGTGCCAGCAGTTGGAGGGAGAACACTGAAGCTTTCTTT.